The 23 T cell receptor beta chains given below trace back to one sample, sequenced in a study of CD8+ T cells in alopecia areata. Extracted from the samples, RNA was reverse transcribed into cDNA to serve as the sequencing template. Sequencing was performed with immunoSEQ multiplex PCR; in TCRdb, only in-frame clones are kept and a portion is missing. In the table there are 110,000 or so clones, less than 70% of which are singletons. Treatment defined: oral pan-JAK inhibitor, 5-10 mg twice daily. This specimen consisted of CD4+ T cells sorted from blood, obtained at week 24, from a patient treated with tofacitinib. These TCRs come from a human donor with alopecia areata.

This clone was detected only a few times. The chain combines TRBV30 with TRBJ1-5; D may be TRBD1 (6 bases). The length of the CDR3 is 13 residues. V was shortened by 0 bases and J by 7 bases, with 10 bases between the two germline ends. CDR1 and CDR2 (germline): GTSNPN, SVGIG (reference sequence). CDR3 protein: CAWSVVGGQPQHF. The CDR3 nucleotides are TGTGCCTGGAGTGTAGTAGGGGGACAGCCCCAGCATTTT. Full variable domain (missing parts from reference TRBV30 and TRBJ1-5): SQTIHQWPATLVQPVGSPLSLECTVEGTSNPNLYWYRQAAGRGLQLLFYSVGIGQISSEVPQNLSASRPQDRQFILSSKKLLLSDSGFYLCAWSVVGGQPQHFGDGTRLSIL.

CDR3 nucleotide sequence: TGTGCCAGCAGCCGGGACAGGGAAAGCAATCAGCCCCAGCATTTT. This codes for CASSRDRESNQPQHF. V gene TRBV7-9 combines with J gene TRBJ1-5; 9 positions agree with TRBD1. CDR3 length: 15 amino acids. V was clipped by 5 bases and J by 1 base; unmatched bases: 3. The germline CDR1 and CDR2 sequences are SEHNR and FQNEAQ (reference sequence).

This clone came up once. The J gene is TRBJ2-3, the V gene TRBV25-1, with TRBD2 as a possible D gene (5 bases). Germline V lookup: CDR1 MGHDK, CDR2 SYGVNS. Trimming left V 11 bases short and J 4 bases short, with 16 bases between. The CDR3 is 13 amino acids. For the CDR3, the DNA is TGTGCCGTTCAGACGTTCGGGGCAGATACGCAGTATTTT. Protein product: CAVQTFGADTQYF.

This clone was found once. CDR3 sequence: CASSSPNVGRLFF. The CDR3, as DNA: TGTGCCAGCAGCTCGCCAAACGTCGGCAGACTGTTCTTC. The chain links TRBV7-2 to TRBJ2-1; no definite D call. Per the germline V gene, CDR1 is SGHTA and CDR2 is FQGNSA. Between the trimmed V and J ends, which lost 4 bases and 15 bases, there was a span of 19 bases. The CDR3 spans 13 residues.

This chain uses TRBV19 with TRBJ1-1; D is possibly TRBD1 (6 bases). The CDR3 is 14 residues long. V was clipped by 7 bases and J by 3 bases, with 15 bases between them. Per the germline V gene, CDR1 is LNHDA and CDR2 is SQIVND (reference sequence). The CDR3 reads CASTEQGKYTEAFF. The CDR3 nucleotides read TGTGCCAGTACCGAACAGGGAAAGTACACTGAAGCTTTCTTT.

The rearrangement links TRBV15 to TRBJ2-5; TRBD2 matches at 8 bases. Germline assignment: CDR1 LNHNV and CDR2 YYDKDF (reference sequence). This CDR3 contains 14 residues. Trimming took 5 bases from V and 5 from J; bases not matched to a gene: 7. The CDR3 is CATSGGLGMETQYF. The CDR3 bases are TGTGCCACCAGCGGGGGACTAGGGATGGAGACCCAGTACTTC.

This chain joins TRBV30 and TRBJ1-2; D gene unclear. Trimming stripped 4 bases from V and 4 bases from J, with 16 bases between. Germline V gene data show CDR1 as GTSNPN and CDR2 as SVGIG (reference sequence). This CDR3 contains 14 residues. For the CDR3, the DNA is TGTGCCTGGAAGAGAGGTCCCGGTCCCTATGGCTACACCTTC. Translated: CAWKRGPGPYGYTF.

The chain employs TRBV5-1 and TRBJ1-1; a weak D match, TRBD1 (6 bases). This CDR3 region has 15 residues. The germline gives CDR1 SGHRS, CDR2 YFSETQ. Trimming removed 0 bases at V and 6 bases at J, with 15 bases between. In DNA form, the CDR3 reads TGCGCCAGCAGCTTGGCCGAGGGGGTAGGCGCTGAAGCTTTCTTT. Residues: CASSLAEGVGAEAFF.

The V call is TRBV30, the J call TRBJ1-6; D might be TRBD1 (6 bases). V lost 2 bases and J 10 bases, leaving 12 bases between the germline ends. Germline values: CDR1 GTSNPN, CDR2 SVGIG (reference sequence). The length of the CDR3 is 13 residues. The chain's CDR3 is CAWSYRDGSPLHF. In DNA form, the CDR3 reads TGTGCCTGGAGTTACAGGGATGGGTCACCCCTCCACTTT.

The V gene is TRBV30, the J gene TRBJ2-1, with D uncertain. Germline CDR1 GTSNPN, CDR2 SVGIG (reference sequence). The V gene lost 0 bases and the J gene lost 0 bases, with 12 bases spanning the gap. This CDR3 region has 16 residues. CDR3 amino acids: CAWSVTRLSSYNEQFF. The CDR3 DNA sequence: TGTGCCTGGAGTGTAACCCGACTTAGCTCCTACAATGAGCAGTTCTTC.

In its sample, this clone was seen many times. The rearrangement uses TRBV6-6 and TRBJ2-2, with 8 bases that match TRBD1. CDR1 is MNHNY, CDR2 SVGAGI, per germline (reference sequence). The CDR3 has 15 residues. With 4 bases clipped from V and 0 bases from J, the junction kept 1 base outside the gene matches. CDR3 DNA sequence: TGTGCCAGCAGTTTGGACAGGGCGAACACCGGGGAGCTGTTTTTT. Protein product: CASSLDRANTGELFF.

This chain uses TRBV30 with TRBJ2-3, with 9 bases identical to TRBD2. CDR1 GTSNPN and CDR2 SVGIG come from the germline V gene (reference sequence). This CDR3 contains 16 residues. V was pared by 2 bases and J by 3 bases, with 9 bases of the junction left unmatched. The CDR3 loop reads CAWSRASGVQTDTQYF. The CDR3 DNA follows: TGTGCCTGGAGTAGGGCTAGCGGGGTTCAAACAGATACGCAGTATTTT. Drawing the rest from reference TRBV30 and TRBJ2-3, the complete variable domain is SQTIHQWPATLVQPVGSPLSLECTVEGTSNPNLYWYRQAAGRGLQLLFYSVGIGQISSEVPQNLSASRPQDRQFILSSKKLLLSDSGFYLCAWSRASGVQTDTQYFGPGTRLTVL.

The V and J genes are TRBV6-5 and TRBJ1-6; D call uncertain. The CDR3 has 15 residues. CDR1 MNHEY and CDR2 SVGAGI come from the germline V gene. Between the trimmed V and J ends, which lost 6 bases and 9 bases, there was a span of 18 bases. CDR3: CASSPQEGWSSPLHF. In nucleotides, the CDR3 is TGTGCCAGCAGCCCCCAGGAGGGATGGAGTTCACCCCTCCACTTT.

V usage is TRBV7-2 and J usage is TRBJ2-7; 7 bases align to TRBD1. The V gene's germline CDR1 is SGHTA and CDR2 FQGNSA. Trimming took 5 bases from V and 2 from J; bases not matched to a gene: 6. The CDR3 loop spans 14 amino acids. Written as DNA, the CDR3 is TGTGCCAGCAGCGCCAAACAGGGGCCCTACGAGCAGTACTTC. This gives the protein CASSAKQGPYEQYF. Full variable domain (remainder filled in from reference TRBV7-2 and TRBJ2-7): GAGVSQSPSNKVTEKGKDVELRCDPISGHTALYWYRQSLGQGLEFLIYFQGNSAPDKSGLPSDRFSAERTGGSVSTLTIQRTQQEDSAVYLCASSAKQGPYEQYFGPGTRLTVT.

The V and J genes are TRBV18 and TRBJ2-7; D possibly corresponds to TRBD2 (5 bases). The CDR3 spans 14 residues. Per the germline V gene, CDR1 is KGHSH and CDR2 is LQKENI. V was clipped by 3 bases and J by 5 bases, with 14 bases between them. The CDR3 DNA is TGTGCCAGCTCACCGTCCACGGACTCACACGAGCAGTACTTC. Protein: CASSPSTDSHEQYF.

The V gene is TRBV6-5, the J gene TRBJ1-6, with D possibly TRBD1 on 6 matching bases. CDR1 is MNHEY, CDR2 SVGAGI, per germline. The V end lost 4 bases, the J end lost 6 bases, and 13 bases lay between the germline ends. The CDR3 is 15 residues long. CDR3 sequence: CASSWTRGFNSPLHF. CDR3 in DNA: TGTGCCAGCAGTTGGACCAGGGGATTTAATTCACCCCTCCACTTT.

The CDR3 loop is CASSFGGSSYNEQFF. As DNA, the CDR3 is TGTGCCAGCAGCTTCGGGGGAAGCTCCTACAATGAGCAGTTCTTC. V is TRBV5-6 and J is TRBJ2-1; D is possibly TRBD2 (6 bases). From germline, CDR1 is SGHDT and CDR2 YYEEEE. Trimming left V 2 bases short and J 0 bases short, with 9 bases between. This CDR3 region has 15 residues. The whole variable domain, remainder taken from reference TRBV5-6 and TRBJ2-1, is DAGVTQSPTHLIKTRGQQVTLRCSPKSGHDTVSWYQQALGQGPQFIFQYYEEEERQRGNFPDRFSGHQFPNYSSELNVNALLLGDSALYLCASSFGGSSYNEQFFGPGTRLTVL.

This chain connects TRBV11-2 to TRBJ2-5, with 9 bases aligning to TRBD2. The CDR3 is 14 residues long. Germline trimming cut 5 bases from V and 6 bases from J; bases unmatched to any gene: 7. In germline, CDR1 is SGHAT, CDR2 FQNNGV. The CDR3, as DNA: TGTGCCAGCAGCCCGCGGGAGGGGGCGAAGACCCAGTACTTC. Translation gives CASSPREGAKTQYF.

The genes are TRBV7-9 and TRBJ1-3, with D hard to call. In germline, CDR1 is SEHNR, CDR2 FQNEAQ (reference sequence). V was pared by 3 bases and J by 4 bases, with 13 bases between. The CDR3 spans 15 residues. In DNA, the CDR3 is TGTGCCAGCAGCTTCGGATCTATGTGGGGAAACACCATATATTTT. Translation: CASSFGSMWGNTIYF. Looking up the rest from reference TRBV7-9 and TRBJ1-3 gives the full variable domain: DTGVSQNPRHKITKRGQNVTFRCDPISEHNRLYWYRQTLGQGPEFLTYFQNEAQLEKSRLLSDRFSAERPKGSFSTLEIQRTEQGDSAMYLCASSFGSMWGNTIYFGEGSWLTVV.

This clone showed up just once. The gene calls are TRBV23-1 and TRBJ2-5; 7 bases line up with TRBD1. TRBV23-1 is designated an ORF whose function remains uncertain. Trimming took 3 bases from V and 1 from J; bases not matched to a gene: 5. The CDR3 is 15 residues long. CDR3 coding DNA: TGCGCCAGCAGTCAGACGAACAGGGGCCAAGAGACCCAGTACTTC. It yields the protein CASSQTNRGQETQYF.

This clone was seen more than once but under ten times. This chain uses TRBV5-4 with TRBJ1-1, with D perhaps matching TRBD1 (5 bases). Germline V gene lookup returns CDR1 SGHNT and CDR2 YYREEE (reference sequence). V was shortened by 1 base and J by 6 bases, with 19 bases between the two germline ends. The CDR3 sequence is 16 residues long. The CDR3 here is CASSLFKARGLSEAFF. The CDR3 nucleotides are TGTGCCAGCAGCTTGTTTAAGGCCCGGGGACTCTCTGAAGCTTTCTTT. The full variable domain, with the rest looked up from reference TRBV5-4 and TRBJ1-1, is ETGVTQSPTHLIKTRGQQVTLRCSSQSGHNTVSWYQQALGQGPQFIFQYYREEENGRGNFPPRFSGLQFPNYSSELNVNALELDDSALYLCASSLFKARGLSEAFFGQGTRLTVV.

This clone has more than one count but fewer than ten. The rearrangement uses TRBV9 and TRBJ2-3; D is perhaps TRBD2 (6 bases). The V end lost 3 bases, the J end lost 1 base, and 15 bases lay between the germline ends. This CDR3 has 16 amino acids. Germline values: CDR1 SGDLS, CDR2 YYNGEE. DNA of the CDR3: TGTGCCAGCAGCGCCACATGGGGGGACCGCACAGATACGCAGTATTTT. This encodes CASSATWGDRTDTQYF.

The chain uses TRBV5-6 and TRBJ2-5, with D unclear. This CDR3 comprises 14 residues. CDR1 SGHDT and CDR2 YYEEEE come from the germline V gene. Trimming cost V 4 bases and J 5 bases, with 15 bases left between them. CDR3 region: CASSLSISTETQYF. The CDR3, as DNA: TGTGCCAGCAGCCTCTCAATTAGCACGGAGACCCAGTACTTC.